This T cell receptor beta chain was profiled in a study of blood T cell repertoires in COVID-19. The overall study: Donors in the United States, Italy and Spain gave samples during acute or convalescent COVID-19. T cells, B-cell-depleted T cells, or PBMCs provided the cDNA or gDNA that served as material.

Germline V gene data show CDR1 as SGHRS and CDR2 as YFSETQ. V was pared by 0 bases and J by 12 bases, with 13 bases between. The length of the CDR3 is 14 residues. Authors' analysis steps: It was from reference gene primer amplification that nucleated cell counts were estimated. Assay used: immunoSEQ multiplex PCR; TCRdb lists only in-frame clones, some missing. That table is the source of V, J and clone size, and D and trimming were worked out from the DNA. The data contain almost 200,000 clones, 79% of them singletons. Patients of the Seattle cohort, enrolled during active infection, were followed longitudinally.

This TCR came from a woman aged 40-49 years with COVID-19, enrolled during active disease. V gene TRBV5-1 combines with J gene TRBJ2-6; the D gene is possibly TRBD2 (6 bases). The sequencing sample was made of peripheral blood. CDR3 coding DNA: TGCGCCAGCAGCTTGGCCCGGGGGACGGGCGTCCTGACTTTC. This encodes CASSLARGTGVLTF.